This TCR beta chain was captured in a study of shared clonotypes between healthy human individuals. Study as a whole: Ranging from 18 to 49 in age, donors were two women and three men. Each donor's CD8 memory used one plate, CD8 naive two, each CD4 subset three. General study points: Memory subsets had estimated richness that was generally smaller than that of naive subsets. Against clonotypes common to all four donors, non-shared ones had lower generation probabilities.

The CDR3 is 16 residues long. Per the germline V gene, CDR1 is KGHSH and CDR2 is LQKENI. The V end lost 0 bases, the J end lost 0 bases, and 9 bases lay between the germline ends. This table comes from immunoSEQ multiplex PCR, and its TCRdb copy is limited to in-frame clones, with some not included. The data contain about 1 million clones, about 70% of them seen just once; the ten biggest clones take up roughly 1.5%. Remarks on this clone: Its antigen is currently unknown.

The source material was memory CD4+ T cells sorted from blood. Stated subset: CD45RA-negative fraction. This chain uses TRBV18 with TRBJ1-3; maybe TRBD1 (6 bases). The receptor's source is a man younger than 35 in good health. The CDR3 is CASSPPGGPSGNTIYF. The CDR3 region has the DNA TGTGCCAGCTCACCACCGGGGGGCCCCTCTGGAAACACCATATATTTT.